This T cell receptor (beta chain) came from a study of T-cell memory formation after mild COVID-19. In the study overall: Clusters were largely donor specific.

From the 5' RACE reads, TCRdb called clonotypes with MiXCR, one entry per CDR3 protein. The sample includes about 450,000 distinct CDR3 sequences, about a quarter of them seen just once. This clonotype turned up a few times. The sequence was collected from an adult woman who had mild COVID-19 (a few samples of this study predate the infection). Cell type and time point are not known. Material: PBMCs or a T cell subset sorted from them (not recorded which).

DNA for the CDR3: TGTGCCAGCCCGGGGGGGCCCCGGACCACTGAAGCTTTCTTT. Protein product: CASPGGPRTTEAFF. This sequence joins TRBV7-9 and TRBJ1-1; a weak D match, TRBD1 (6 bases). CDR3 length: 14 residues. Germline CDR1 and CDR2: SEHNR and FQNEAQ (reference sequence). The V and J ends lost 8 bases and 4 bases respectively, with 17 bases between them.